Listed here is a single T cell receptor (beta chain). As yet, its antigen is unknown. The data belong to a study of cytomegalovirus exposure and HLA in healthy donors. The study's findings and limits: It was 150 or so TCR beta chains that were listed as cytomegalovirus-associated. In vitro experiments confirmed that a few CMV-associated chains were specific for CMV antigens.

PCR amplification relied on 60 Vbeta primers (plus 13 Jbeta primers). Profiling relied on immunoSEQ multiplex PCR, and the TCRdb table lists in-frame clones only, not all of them. The table has 200,000 to 250,000 clones, 75% to 85% seen once. Germline V CDR1 and CDR2: SGHVS, FNYEAQ. The CDR3 has 16 amino acids. The trim removed 6 bases at V and 1 base at J, leaving 7 bases unmatched. Specimen: PBMCs. The chain combines TRBV7-6 with TRBJ2-2; 8 positions match TRBD2. This receptor was obtained from a woman aged 55-69 years in good health and CMV-seropositive. This CDR3 reads CASSLRTSQNTGELFF. The DNA of the CDR3 is TGTGCCAGCAGTCTTAGGACTAGCCAGAACACCGGGGAGCTGTTTTTT.